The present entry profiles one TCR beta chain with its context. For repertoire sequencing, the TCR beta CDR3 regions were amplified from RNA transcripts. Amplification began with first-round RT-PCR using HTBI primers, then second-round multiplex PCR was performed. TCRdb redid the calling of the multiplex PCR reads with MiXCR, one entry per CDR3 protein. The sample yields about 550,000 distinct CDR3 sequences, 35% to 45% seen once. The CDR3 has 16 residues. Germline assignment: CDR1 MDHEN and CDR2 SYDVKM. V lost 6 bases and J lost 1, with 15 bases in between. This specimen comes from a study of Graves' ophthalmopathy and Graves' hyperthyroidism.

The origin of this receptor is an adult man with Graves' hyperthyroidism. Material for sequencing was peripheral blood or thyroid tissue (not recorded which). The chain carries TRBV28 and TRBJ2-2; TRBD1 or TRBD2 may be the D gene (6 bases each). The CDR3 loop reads CASREGGQGNTGELFF. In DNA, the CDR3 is TGTGCCAGCAGGGAAGGGGGGCAGGGGAACACCGGGGAGCTGTTTTTT.